This T cell receptor beta chain is drawn from a study of glioma-infiltrating T cells after dendritic cell vaccination. Overall study: Patients had newly diagnosed or recurrent glioblastoma and received dendritic cell vaccines. Study findings and constraints: Higher pretreatment TIL content predicted longer progression-free time and survival. Complete blood and tumor specimen sets were limited to few patients.

The protocol was immunoSEQ multiplex PCR, while the TCRdb copy is restricted to in-frame clones and leaves out a portion. The data contain 95,000 or so clones, roughly 84% of them singletons. This clone was detected a few times. Its antigen remains unidentified. Unmatched junction bases numbered 5, after V lost 4 bases and J lost 3 bases. Germline V lookup: CDR1 SGHRS, CDR2 YFSETQ. The CDR3 is made up of 14 amino acids. V is TRBV5-1 and J is TRBJ2-3, with 7 nucleotides matching TRBD1. This TCR came from a human donor with glioblastoma. Material: blood, obtained before dendritic cell vaccination. CDR3 in DNA: TGCGCCAGCAGCCCGCGGACAGGTACAGATACGCAGTATTTT. Amino acids: CASSPRTGTDTQYF.